The 3 T cell receptor beta chains presented below share a single source sample, sequenced in a study of blood T cell repertoires in COVID-19. Sequencing was performed with immunoSEQ multiplex PCR; in TCRdb, only in-frame clones are kept and a portion is missing. The sample lists roughly 430,000 clones; roughly 86% were seen once. The sequenced sample consisted of PBMCs or T cells enriched from blood (not recorded which). All receptors come from a woman aged 40 to 50 with acute COVID-19.

The chain combines TRBV10-1 with TRBJ1-6, with D hard to call. CDR3 length: 15 amino acids. Germline loops: CDR1 WNHNN, CDR2 SYGVQD (reference sequence). V was cut by 5 bases and J by 11 bases, with 19 bases left in between. As DNA, the CDR3 is TGCGCCAGCAGTCAGTGGCCCCGGGGAGAGGCACCCCTCCACTTT. Its protein product is CASSQWPRGEAPLHF.

CDR3 in amino acids: CASSLRQGPQPQHF. The CDR3 coding sequence is TGTGCCAGCAGCCTGCGACAGGGCCCTCAGCCCCAGCATTTT. The V call is TRBV5-6, the J call TRBJ1-5; TRBD1 matches at 7 bases. The germline V gene has CDR1 SGHDT and CDR2 YYEEEE. The CDR3 loop spans 14 amino acids. After removal of 4 bases from V and 6 bases from J, the junction contained 7 bases not matched to a gene.

This rearrangement joins TRBV29-1 to TRBJ1-1, with D unclear. The CDR3 length is 13 residues. V was trimmed by 4 bases and J by 5 bases, leaving 14 bases between them. Germline V gene data show CDR1 as SQVTM and CDR2 as ANQGSEA. The CDR3 nucleotides read TGCAGCGTTGGTCCGGGTAGTGGGACTGAAGCTTTCTTT. Amino acids: CSVGPGSGTEAFF.